The 31 T cell receptor beta chains below come from one sample, sequenced in a study of T cells in women clearing cervical HPV infection. This table comes from immunoSEQ multiplex PCR, and its TCRdb copy is limited to in-frame clones, with some not included. This sample lists 25,000 to 40,000 clones; its ten largest clones have about 4.5%. Sample: blood buffy coat. The source of these receptors is a woman aged 18 to 75 with a cervical HPV16 infection that either progressed to CIN3+ or cleared (not recorded which).

As for this clone: The CDR3 end lies 3 residues beyond the end of the read and is filled in from the germline J gene. V gene TRBV20-1 combines with J gene TRBJ1-5; TRBD1 is a possible D gene (5 bases). The CDR3 sequence is 13 residues long. V lost 3 bases and J lost 2, with 8 bases in between. From germline, CDR1 is DFQATT and CDR2 SNEGSKA (reference sequence). The sequenced part of the CDR3 DNA is TGCAGTGCTAGTCGGGGGGGCAATCAGCCC. Translated: CSASRGGNQP. In full, the CDR3 reads CSASRGGNQPQHF.

As for this clone: The CDR3 end falls 3 residues outside the read, so it is completed with the germline J gene. The chain links TRBV12-3 or TRBV12-4 to TRBJ2-7; tentative D call: TRBD1 (6 bases). The ends were cut back, 6 bases at V and 0 bases at J, with 15 bases in the middle. There are 15 residues in the CDR3. The CDR3: CASSPGGRISYEQYF. The CDR3 bases that were read are TGTGCCAGCAGCCCTGGGGGCAGAATCTCCTACGAG.

As to this clone: The CDR3 end lies 3 residues beyond the end of the read and is filled in from the germline J gene. The V call is TRBV2, the J call TRBJ2-3, with TRBD1 matching 10 bases. The CDR3 is 16 amino acids. CDR1 is SNHLY and CDR2 is FYNNEI in the germline V gene. The CDR3 spells CASSKDPGQGFRTQYF. CDR3 bases read: TGTGCCAGCAGTAAAGATCCGGGACAGGGGTTCAGGACG.

A remark on this clone: The sequence runs out 3 residues before the end of the CDR3; the remainder is reconstructed from the germline J gene. The rearrangement joins TRBV19 to TRBJ1-1; possible D gene TRBD1, 5 bases. Trimming removed 8 bases at V and 0 bases at J, with 10 bases between. This CDR3 is built from 13 residues. Germline values: CDR1 LNHDA, CDR2 SQIVND (reference sequence). The CDR3 sequence is CASRTQVNTEAFF. The part of the CDR3 DNA that was read is TGTGCCAGTCGGACACAAGTGAACACTGAA.

A remark on this clone: With the read ending 3 residues before the CDR3 end, the germline J gene is used to fill in that end. The rearrangement joins TRBV7-2 to TRBJ2-1, with 12 bases matching TRBD2. The CDR3 is 14 residues long. Germline assignment: CDR1 SGHTA and CDR2 FQGNSA. Trimming took 7 bases from V and 6 from J; bases not matched to a gene: 4. The CDR3 region is CASKRLAGVNEQFF. The sequenced CDR3 bases are TGTGCCAGCAAGAGACTAGCGGGGGTCAATGAG.

As for this clone: The CDR3 extends 3 residues past the end of the read, so its final part is completed from the germline J gene. The rearrangement joins TRBV14 to TRBJ1-2; no firm D call. Germline CDR1 reads SGHDN; CDR2 reads FVKESK. The CDR3 extends over 14 amino acids. The CDR3: CASRRASGSHDYTF. The CDR3 bases that were read are TGTGCCAGCAGACGGGCTAGCGGGAGCCATGAC.

Comment on this clone: The DNA ends 3 residues before the CDR3 does, and the rest of the CDR3 is filled in from the germline J gene. The V call is TRBV18, the J call TRBJ2-4, with TRBD1 matching 9 bases. The CDR3 totals 15 residues. Germline CDR1 is KGHSH and CDR2 is LQKENI. The junction had 8 bases not matched to a gene; V was cut back by 6 bases and J by 5 bases. The CDR3 here is CASSELWTGENIQYF. CDR3 DNA, as far as it was read: TGTGCCAGCTCCGAACTCTGGACAGGGGAAAACATT.

Worth noting for this clone: The read halts 3 residues ahead of the CDR3 end, with the missing end drawn from the germline J gene. V gene TRBV11-3 combines with J gene TRBJ1-2; TRBD1 matches at 7 bases. CDR3 length equals 14 residues. The germline CDR1 and CDR2 sequences are SGHNT and YENEEA. V lost 8 bases and J lost 0; bases outside the gene matches: 6. CDR3 amino acids: CASGRQGANYGYTF. CDR3 bases read: TGTGCCAGCGGTCGACAGGGAGCTAACTATGGC.

A remark on this clone: The CDR3 end lies 3 residues beyond the end of the read and is filled in from the germline J gene. The chain joins TRBV30 to TRBJ2-3; TRBD1 aligns across 9 bases. This CDR3 has 15 amino acids. Germline CDR1 reads GTSNPN; CDR2 reads SVGIG (reference sequence). Incomplete CDR3 DNA: TGTGCCTGGAGTTTCGGACAGGGGATGGGACAGCCG. This codes for CAWSFGQGMGQP. The whole CDR3 sequence is CAWSFGQGMGQPQYF.

The CDR3 sequence: CASSGTGGKNQPQYF. The CDR3 DNA, read in part, is TGTGCCAGCAGCGGGACAGGGGGCAAGAACCAGCCG. V gene TRBV7-8 combines with J gene TRBJ2-3, with 12 bases that match TRBD1. The read is 3 residues too short to cover the CDR3 end, so that end is filled in from the germline J gene. Germline V gene lookup returns CDR1 SGHVS and CDR2 FQNEAQ. This CDR3 is 15 amino acids long.

Incomplete CDR3 DNA: TGCAGTGCTAGTCTTACAGGGGCTAGGAAAAGATCCGGGGAG. Translation gives CSASLTGARKRSGE. The CDR3 as a whole reads CSASLTGARKRSGELFF. The V gene is TRBV20-1, the J gene TRBJ2-2; 7 nucleotides align to TRBD1. The read terminates 3 residues ahead of where the CDR3 ends, so the germline J gene completes it. The CDR3 covers 17 residues. The J segment lost 6 bases and the V segment lost 3 bases, leaving 16 bases of the junction unmatched. Germline lookup yields CDR1 DFQATT and CDR2 SNEGSKA (reference sequence).

Note on this clone: The CDR3 end lies 3 residues beyond the end of the read and is filled in from the germline J gene. This chain connects TRBV2 to TRBJ2-7; perhaps TRBD1 as D (5 bases). The germline V gene has CDR1 SNHLY and CDR2 FYNNEI. Trimming stripped 7 bases from V and 2 bases from J, with 12 bases between. The CDR3 is 13 residues long. CDR3 DNA (partial): TGTGCCAGCACCCCGCGACAGCCCTACGAG. Its translation: CASTPRQPYE. The CDR3, in full, reads CASTPRQPYEQYF.

A remark on this clone: The read ends 3 residues before the CDR3 terminus; that terminus is restored from the germline J gene. The rearrangement links TRBV19 to TRBJ2-7, with unresolved D. The V gene's germline CDR1 is LNHDA and CDR2 SQIVND (reference sequence). Trimming stripped 9 bases from V and 5 bases from J, with 14 bases between. The CDR3 has 12 residues. The covered CDR3 bases are TGTGCCAGCTCCCCGGGTTGGGACGAG. Its protein product is CASSPGWDE. The full CDR3 is CASSPGWDEQYF.

With regard to this clone: The CDR3 is cut off 3 residues early in the read; its end comes from the germline J gene. V gene TRBV19 combines with J gene TRBJ1-1, with TRBD1 matching over 8 bases. V lost 5 bases to trimming and J lost 6 bases; unmatched junction nucleotides: 8. Germline V gives CDR1 LNHDA, CDR2 SQIVND (reference sequence). The CDR3 has 14 amino acids. The CDR3 protein is CASSPVDRDAEAFF. The CDR3 bases that were read are TGTGCCAGTAGTCCCGTGGACAGGGATGCTGAA.

Points on this clone: The read ends 3 residues shy of where the CDR3 ends; the end is completed using the germline J gene. Other DNA sequences from this sample encode an identical CDR3 as well. The chain couples TRBV7-9 to TRBJ1-2; 9 nucleotides match TRBD1. The CDR3 consists of 14 residues. Germline V gene sequence: CDR1 SEHNR, CDR2 FQNEAQ (reference sequence). The sequenced part of the CDR3 DNA is TGTGCCAGCAGCTTGACAGGGGGGGAAGGCGAC. Encoded protein: CASSLTGGEGD. The full CDR3 is CASSLTGGEGDYTF.

On this clone: The sequence runs out 3 residues before the end of the CDR3; the remainder is reconstructed from the germline J gene. This rearrangement joins TRBV18 to TRBJ2-3; no definite D call. This CDR3 has 13 residues. Germline-derived CDR1 and CDR2 are KGHSH and LQKENI. The part of the CDR3 DNA that was read is TGTGCCAGCTCACCACCAGTCGGTGAGACG. Translation: CASSPPVGET. The CDR3 in its entirety is CASSPPVGETQYF.

In regard to this clone: With the read ending 3 residues before the CDR3 end, the germline J gene is used to fill in that end. V usage is TRBV10-3 and J usage is TRBJ1-4, with D uncertain. CDR1 ENHRY and CDR2 SYGVKD come from the germline V gene. V was clipped by 5 bases and J by 3 bases, with 13 bases between them. The CDR3 loop spans 15 amino acids. The CDR3 sequence is CAISPQKKANEKLFF. CDR3 DNA, as far as it was read: TGTGCCATCAGTCCCCAAAAGAAGGCTAATGAAAAA.

Of note for this clone: The read terminates 3 residues before the CDR3 end, so the remaining end is supplied by the germline J gene. The chain uses TRBV18 and TRBJ1-2; 8 nucleotides match TRBD1. CDR3 length: 17 residues. Germline V gene lookup returns CDR1 KGHSH and CDR2 LQKENI. The CDR3 protein is CASSPLYRGSSYNDYTF. CDR3 DNA, as far as it was read: TGTGCCAGCTCACCTCTTTACAGGGGGAGCTCCTACAATGAC.

Concerning this clone: The junction departs from the called germline gene at one end, perhaps through a read error. The CDR3 end falls 3 residues outside the read, so it is completed with the germline J gene. The chain has TRBV11-3 and TRBJ2-7; D is perhaps TRBD1 (5 bases). CDR1 SGHNT and CDR2 YENEEA come from the germline V gene. The CDR3 runs to 15 residues. The sequenced part of the CDR3 DNA is TGTGCCAGCAGCTTAGGGCGGCAGGGCTCCCACGAG. It is translated as CASSLGRQGSHE. In full, the CDR3 reads CASSLGRQGSHEQYF.

Concerning this clone itself: The CDR3 is cut off 3 residues early in the read; its end comes from the germline J gene. The genes are TRBV28 and TRBJ1-2; 7 bases are a match to TRBD1. Per germline, CDR1 MDHEN and CDR2 SYDVKM. This CDR3 is 14 amino acids long. CDR3 bases read: TGTGCCAGCAGTACCGACAGGGTGGCGTGGGGC. As protein: CASSTDRVAWG. The complete CDR3 protein is CASSTDRVAWGYTF.

Regarding this clone: The read falls 3 residues short of the CDR3 end, and the missing part is taken from the germline J gene. V gene TRBV6-2 or TRBV6-3 combines with J gene TRBJ2-4; maybe TRBD2 (6 bases). The CDR3 runs 12 residues. CDR1 MNHEY and CDR2 SVGEGT come from the germline V gene. The CDR3 is CASTPGDYGQYF. The covered CDR3 bases are TGTGCCAGCACCCCGGGAGACTATGGT.

To note about this clone: The read halts 3 residues ahead of the CDR3 end, with the missing end drawn from the germline J gene. This sequence joins TRBV5-6 and TRBJ1-6, with D possibly TRBD1 on 5 matching bases. Germline lookup yields CDR1 SGHDT and CDR2 YYEEEE. V dropped 4 bases and J dropped 7 bases, with 12 bases sitting between them. The CDR3 runs 14 residues. The DNA read from the CDR3 is TGTGCCAGCAGCCGCCGGGGGGACAATTCACCC. Amino acids: CASSRRGDNSP. In full, the CDR3 reads CASSRRGDNSPLHF.

CDR3 DNA, as far as it was read: TGTGCCAGCAGCCCGGGGGGGACTAGAAAGTACGAG. Protein: CASSPGGTRKYE. The complete CDR3 reads CASSPGGTRKYEQYF. The chain is built from TRBV7-2 and TRBJ2-7; TRBD2 matches at 8 bases. The read ends 3 residues early relative to the CDR3; the germline J gene fills the gap. The CDR3 consists of 15 residues. The germline V gene has CDR1 SGHTA and CDR2 FQGNSA. Trimming cost V 5 bases and J 4 bases; bases outside gene matches: 10.

Concerning this clone itself: One junction end does not reproduce the germline sequence, and a read error may be involved. Other DNA sequences in the sample encode the same CDR3. The CDR3 loop reads CASRDTQSGNTIYF. Incomplete CDR3 DNA: TGTGCCAGTAGAGACACTCAGTCTGGAAACACA. The V call is TRBV19, the J call TRBJ1-3; D not certain. Read sequence stops 3 residues before the CDR3 end, and the germline J gene provides the missing end. The CDR3 is 14 amino acids. The germline gives CDR1 LNHDA, CDR2 SQIVND (reference sequence).

Note on this clone: Sequencing ends 3 residues short of the CDR3 end; the germline J gene provides the rest. V and J are TRBV19 and TRBJ1-2; D may be TRBD1 (5 bases). V was shortened by 10 bases and J by 6 bases, with 18 bases between the two germline ends. The CDR3 spans 13 residues. From germline, CDR1 is LNHDA and CDR2 SQIVND (reference sequence). CDR3 DNA (partial): TGTGCCACCCGCGAAGACAGAATCGATGGC. It specifies CATREDRIDG. The whole CDR3 region reads CATREDRIDGYTF.

Comments on this clone: Read data end 3 residues before the CDR3 end; the end is taken from the germline J gene. The gene calls are TRBV12-5 and TRBJ2-2; 10 nucleotides match TRBD1. The germline V gene has CDR1 LGHNT and CDR2 FRNRAP. Trimming at V came to 6 bases and at J to 6 bases, leaving 4 bases not matched to a gene. The CDR3 contains 14 residues. The DNA read from the CDR3 is TGTGCTAGTGGCAGGACAGGGGGAGCCGGGGAG. This encodes CASGRTGGAGE. The CDR3 as a whole reads CASGRTGGAGELFF.

As for this clone: The CDR3 end falls 3 residues outside the read, so it is completed with the germline J gene. This sequence joins TRBV10-3 and TRBJ2-7, with D possibly being TRBD2 (5 bases). V was trimmed by 4 bases and J by 2 bases, leaving 15 bases between them. Germline V gene lookup returns CDR1 ENHRY and CDR2 SYGVKD. The CDR3 totals 15 residues. The CDR3 loop reads CAISGLMSGTYEQYF. CDR3 DNA, as far as it was read: TGTGCCATCAGTGGTTTGATGAGCGGAACCTACGAG.

The CDR3 DNA, read in part, is TGTGCCAGCAGCATAACCGGACAGAATGGT. Residues: CASSITGQNG. The CDR3, in full, reads CASSITGQNGQYF. The chain employs TRBV7-9 and TRBJ2-4; TRBD1 might be the D (6 bases). The observed sequence ends 3 residues before the CDR3 terminus, with the missing tail filled in from the germline J gene. Germline-derived CDR1 and CDR2 are SEHNR and FQNEAQ (reference sequence). CDR3 length: 13 amino acids.

In the case of this clone: The CDR3 end falls 3 residues outside the read, so it is completed with the germline J gene. This rearrangement joins TRBV20-1 to TRBJ2-3; 15 bases match TRBD2. The CDR3 loop spans 20 amino acids. CDR1 DFQATT and CDR2 SNEGSKA come from the germline V gene (reference sequence). Germline trimming cut 3 bases from V and 0 bases from J; bases unmatched to any gene: 13. The CDR3 bases that were read are TGCAGTGCTAGCCCTCCCCTCGGACTAGCGGGGGGGCCTAGCACAGATACG. Translating gives CSASPPLGLAGGPSTDT. The whole CDR3 region reads CSASPPLGLAGGPSTDTQYF.

As to this clone: The CDR3 extends 3 residues past the end of the read, so its final part is completed from the germline J gene. The chain combines TRBV19 with TRBJ1-5, with 10 bases aligning to TRBD1. The germline V gene has CDR1 LNHDA and CDR2 SQIVND (reference sequence). Trimming took 7 bases from V and 6 from J; bases not matched to a gene: 6. The CDR3 is made up of 14 amino acids. The CDR3 sequence: CASTLTGGRQPQHF. The CDR3 bases that were read are TGTGCCAGTACCCTGACAGGGGGCCGTCAGCCC.

Note on this clone: The read ends 3 residues before the CDR3 terminus; that terminus is restored from the germline J gene. J is TRBJ1-6 and V is TRBV18; D uncertain. CDR3 size: 13 residues. The germline V and J ends were trimmed by 6 bases and 7 bases, with 10 bases remaining between them. Germline V CDR1 and CDR2: KGHSH, LQKENI. This CDR3 reads CASSEGSNSPLHF. The sequenced part of the CDR3 DNA is TGTGCCAGCTCTGAAGGGTCGAATTCACCC.